The sequence of this T cell receptor beta chain was determined in a study of T cell repertoires in cytomegalovirus infection. Study outcomes and limitations: Clonotypes of TCR beta that were HLA-C-restricted and CMV-specific dominated the ex vivo response. Cumulative frequency of public TCR beta families picked out carriers of CMV plus the relevant HLA.

Trimming pared 2 bases from V and 5 bases from J, leaving 10 bases between. This CDR3 has 13 amino acids. Germline CDR1 and CDR2: MNHNY and SVGAGI (reference sequence). Using its own MiXCR run on the reads, TCRdb lists one record per CDR3 protein. The sample lists approximately 990,000 distinct CDR3 sequences, about a third seen once, with around an eighth in the top ten. As regards this clonotype: The antigen is not known.

The chain links TRBV6-6 to TRBJ2-7; D gene ambiguous. The starting material was cultured CD8+ T cells from PBMCs, obtained from culture after CMV antigen stimulation. This clonotype was sampled from a human donor in good health (CMV status not recorded). Some clones in this sample may be carry-over from other donors' samples. The CDR3 protein is CASSYLGRDEQYF. The CDR3 DNA is TGTGCCAGCAGTTACCTGGGCCGAGACGAGCAGTACTTC.